This record covers a single TCR beta chain. Being one base from a much bigger clone, this may be a read error. This specimen comes from a study of metastatic and nonmetastatic thyroid tumors. TCRdb re-called the PCR reads via MiXCR. The table lists 20,000 to 25,000 clones, more than 15% of them singletons, with under 20% in the top ten. Among the patients, none had received any treatment before thyroid surgery. The CDR3 spans 13 residues. Germline CDR1 and CDR2: GTSNPN and SVGIG (reference sequence). Trimming pared 1 base from V and 11 bases from J, leaving 14 bases between. Sequencing was done on a sample of blood. The clonotype originates from a female donor with papillary thyroid cancer or a benign thyroid nodule (not recorded which). Some clones in this sample may be carry-over from other donors' samples. The J gene is TRBJ1-4, the V gene TRBV30, with D uncertain. Here the CDR3 DNA reads TGTGCCTGGAGTGCCCCACTGGGGTGGAAACTGTTTTTT. This sequence encodes CAWSAPLGWKLFF.